Sequencing of this TCR beta chain was carried out in a study of PD-1 blockade in classical Hodgkin lymphoma. The germline V gene encodes CDR1 WNHNN and CDR2 SYGVQD (reference sequence). The CDR3 is 12 amino acids. Trimming stripped 6 bases from V and 3 bases from J, with 6 bases between. Measured with immunoSEQ multiplex PCR; TCRdb has only the in-frame clones, and not every one. The data contain 15,000 to 20,000 clones, approximately 77% of them singletons. Study-level results: Patients with an early start, nivolumab under 1 year after ASCT, were excluded. Before treatment, TCR diversity in newly diagnosed patients was reportedly lower than in healthy donors. Complete responders' baseline diversity resembled that of newly diagnosed patients.

On this clone itself: The target antigen is unknown.

Indicated time point: cycle 4 day 1 (C4D1), after 5 to 7 weeks of nivolumab. Each of the patients experienced relapse following autologous stem cell transplantation, and their brentuximab vedotin exposure differed. Magnetic negative selection was used to purify CD4+ T cells from PBMCs that had been thawed. The TCR originated in a human donor with classical Hodgkin lymphoma. This chain uses TRBV10-1 with TRBJ2-1; TRBD2 might be the D (6 bases). The starting material was CD4+ T cells from blood, obtained before the fourth cycle of nivolumab. CDR3 coding DNA: TGCGCCAGCAGCGGGAGCTACAATGAGCAGTTCTTC. Its translation: CASSGSYNEQFF.